This T cell receptor (beta chain) was identified during a study of Ad26.COV2.S vaccination and SARS-CoV-2 variants. The study's findings and limits: Vaccine recipients posted higher spike-specific TCR breadth than their placebo counterparts. Comparability of non-spike TCR breadth was observed across vaccine and placebo recipients.

This table comes from immunoSEQ multiplex PCR, and its TCRdb copy is limited to in-frame clones, with some not included. Among 85,000 to 120,000 clones listed, around three quarters were seen once. About this clone: What it binds is unknown.

The CDR3 length is 13 residues. Germline V lookup: CDR1 SQVTM, CDR2 ANQGSEA. V was trimmed by 5 bases and J by 1 base, leaving 11 bases between them. The sample in question was peripheral blood, obtained after recovery from COVID-19. This TCR derives from a human donor who had recovered from COVID-19. The genes are TRBV29-1 and TRBJ1-1; D is uncertain. The CDR3: CSVKGGWNTEAFF. As DNA, the CDR3 is TGCAGCGTTAAAGGAGGATGGAACACTGAAGCTTTCTTT. The variable domain in full, completed from reference TRBV29-1 and TRBJ1-1, reads SAVISQKPSRDICQRGTSLTIQCQVDSQVTMMFWYRQQPGQSLTLIATANQGSEATYESGFVIDKFPISRPNLTFSTLTVSNMSPEDSSIYLCSVKGGWNTEAFFGQGTRLTVV.